The rows below give T cell receptor beta chains drawn from one sample of a study of OX40 agonist ivuxolimab in advanced cancers. Measured with immunoSEQ multiplex PCR; TCRdb has only the in-frame clones, and not every one. The table has about 80,000 clones, over 80% seen once. Specimen: CD4+ or CD8+ T cells sorted from blood, collected in a trial of the OX40 agonist ivuxolimab. All receptors derive from an adult with an advanced solid tumor such as melanoma, head and neck, liver or kidney cancer. Each CDR3 is given with its conserved first and last residue.

TRBJ2-7	TRBV7-3	CASSPLGGTYEQYF
TRBJ1-1	TRBV2	CASRVGRAMNTEAFF
TRBJ2-3	TRBV6-4	CASSGLGGPDTQYF
TRBJ1-6	TRBV4-3	CASSQDRTLASPLHF
TRBJ1-1	TRBV7-6	CASSLETGESWRDTEAFF
TRBJ1-2	TRBV15	CATSRELTPYYGYTF
TRBJ2-1	TRBV6-1	CASSVSASGENNEQFF
TRBJ1-3	TRBV4-1	CASSQTAGNTIYF
TRBJ2-7	TRBV6-1	CASSEAGVYEQYF
TRBJ1-5	TRBV4-3	CASSQVEGGQPQHF
TRBJ2-3	TRBV13	CASSRRDLPGGDTQYF
TRBJ2-3	TRBV5-1	CASSLDRVWTDTQYF
TRBJ1-2	TRBV9	CASSRDPRDNNYGYTF
TRBJ2-2	TRBV9	CASSSRGPNTGELFF
TRBJ1-5	TRBV19	CASSIVGGYQPQHF
TRBJ1-5	TRBV7-2	CASSLGSAGNQPQHF
TRBJ1-4	TRBV5-1	CASSFGPDEKLFF
TRBJ1-1	TRBV19	CASSIVRGGGTEAFF
TRBJ2-2	TRBV29-1	CSVETSGNTGELFF
TRBJ2-7	TRBV27	CASSPGVREQYF
TRBJ2-7	TRBV14	CASSLGLAGDYEQYF
TRBJ2-7	TRBV27	CASSSQGSYEQYF
TRBJ1-1	TRBV4-1	CASSQDRGLRTEAFF
TRBJ2-3	TRBV11-2	CASSLQLGGADTQYF
TRBJ1-5	TRBV7-9	CASSPGQGNQPQHF
TRBJ1-2	TRBV6-5	CASSRTGNGYTF
TRBJ2-5	TRBV6-1	CASSEAEASGGQETQYF
TRBJ2-3	TRBV2	CASNKGDTSTDTQYF
TRBJ1-6	TRBV6-5	CASSEVAVNSPLHF
TRBJ1-1	TRBV7-3	CASSAEIGRAITEAFF
TRBJ2-1	TRBV7-6	CASSYGADEQFF
TRBJ2-3	TRBV7-9	CASSLEKTGDTQYF
TRBJ1-1	TRBV5-6	CASSGPGQGFRAFF
TRBJ2-3	TRBV6-5	CASSNLRTDTQYF
TRBJ2-3	TRBV10-3	CAISDPAGFGTDTQYF
TRBJ1-6	TRBV4-3	CASSQGVGGLGSPLHF
TRBJ2-1	TRBV13	CASSLSGGRNEQFF
TRBJ2-1	TRBV6-5	CASSYGGFFNEQFF
TRBJ1-1	TRBV7-9	CASSLDWAGKDTEAFF
TRBJ2-7	TRBV11-2	CASSYGTSGAYEQYF
TRBJ2-2	TRBV7-9	CASSLWENRDYTGELFF
TRBJ1-5	TRBV4-1	CASSQPDRGPNQPQHF
TRBJ1-1	TRBV7-2	CASSSGGLTEAFF
TRBJ2-7	TRBV5-1	CASSLEGPPSYEQYF
TRBJ2-1	TRBV9	CASSDPLGGGNEQFF
TRBJ2-6	TRBV7-6	CASSLGISGANVLTF
TRBJ2-7	TRBV29-1	CSVVGSPTYEQYF
TRBJ2-7	TRBV4-2	CASSQSYEQYF
TRBJ1-2	TRBV10-3	CAISTGGSYGYTF
TRBJ2-7	TRBV5-1	CASSFHSGLSYEQYF
TRBJ2-2	TRBV27	CASSSSTATNTGELFF
TRBJ2-5	TRBV7-9	CASLGSARETQYF
TRBJ2-5	TRBV7-8	CASSSRLAGLSQETQYF
TRBJ2-7	TRBV18	CASSGPDRGPYEQYF
TRBJ1-2	TRBV11-3	CASSPVPRDATNYGYTF
TRBJ2-7	TRBV18	CASSLGGADEQYF
TRBJ1-5	TRBV27	CASRSGNQPQHF
TRBJ1-3	TRBV30	CAYGSTSGNTIYF
TRBJ1-3	TRBV5-1	CASSLGPRGSGNTIYF